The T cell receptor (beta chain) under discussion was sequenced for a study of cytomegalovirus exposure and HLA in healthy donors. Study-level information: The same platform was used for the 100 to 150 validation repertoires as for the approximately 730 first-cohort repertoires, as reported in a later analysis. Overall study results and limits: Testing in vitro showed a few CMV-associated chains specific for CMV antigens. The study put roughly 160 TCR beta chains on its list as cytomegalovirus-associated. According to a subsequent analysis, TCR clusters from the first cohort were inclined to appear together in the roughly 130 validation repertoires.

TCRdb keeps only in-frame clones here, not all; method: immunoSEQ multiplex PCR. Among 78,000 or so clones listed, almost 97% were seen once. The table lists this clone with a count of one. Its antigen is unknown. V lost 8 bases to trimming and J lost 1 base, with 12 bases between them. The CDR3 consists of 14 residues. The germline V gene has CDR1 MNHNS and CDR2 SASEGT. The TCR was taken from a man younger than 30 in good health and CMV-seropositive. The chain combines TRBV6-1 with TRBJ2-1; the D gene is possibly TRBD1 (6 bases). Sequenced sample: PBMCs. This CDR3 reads CASVQGTSYNEQFF. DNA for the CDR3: TGTGCCAGCGTGCAGGGGACGTCCTACAATGAGCAGTTCTTC.